The entry below describes one T cell receptor (beta chain). Its antigen is not known. A junction end diverges from the germline sequence, so it may reflect a read error. From germline, CDR1 is ENHRY and CDR2 SYGVKD. The CDR3 loop spans 14 amino acids. This sample is drawn from a study of vaccination effects on CD4 cells after COVID-19. The data were produced by immunoSEQ multiplex PCR, yet TCRdb's version contains in-frame clones alone and is incomplete. Of fewer than 30,000 clones in the sample, around three quarters were seen once. Viral peptide pool expansion of antigen-specific CD4+ T cells preceded sequencing in the ViraFEST assay. A 10-day culture period preceded the isolation of CD4+ T cells. According to PCR results, the person was infected with SARS-CoV-2 between March and December 2020. Half-medium replacement with IL-2 medium occurred on days 3 and 7.

Sequencing was performed on CD4+ T cells from PBMCs cultured with HCoV-NL63 spike peptides, taken before COVID-19 vaccination. This receptor was taken from a human donor who had a prior SARS-CoV-2 infection. The chain recombines TRBV10-3 with TRBJ2-7; TRBD1 matches 9 bases. The CDR3 here is CAISEGQGRYDQYF. In DNA, the CDR3 is TGTGCCATCAGTGAGGGACAGGGGCGCTACGATCAGTACTTC.